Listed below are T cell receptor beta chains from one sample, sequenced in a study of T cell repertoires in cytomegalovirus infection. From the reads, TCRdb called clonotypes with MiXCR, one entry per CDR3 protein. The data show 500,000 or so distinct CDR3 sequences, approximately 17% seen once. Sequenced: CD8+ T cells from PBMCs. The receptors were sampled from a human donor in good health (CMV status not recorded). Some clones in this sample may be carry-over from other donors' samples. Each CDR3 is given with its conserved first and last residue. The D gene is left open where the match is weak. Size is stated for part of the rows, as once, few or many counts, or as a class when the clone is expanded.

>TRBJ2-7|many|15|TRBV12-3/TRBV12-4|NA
TGTGCCAGCAGTCCGGACAGCCTTCAAACCTACGAGCAGTACTTC
CASSPDSLQTYEQYF
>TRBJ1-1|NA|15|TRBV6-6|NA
TGTGCCAGCAGCGGAATGTGGGATGGGTTGGAAGAAGCTTTCTTT
CASSGMWDGLEEAFF
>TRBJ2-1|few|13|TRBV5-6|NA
TGTGCCAGCAGCTCCCGGGACTCGATCGAGCAGTTCTTC
CASSSRDSIEQFF
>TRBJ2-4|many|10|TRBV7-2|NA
TGTGCCAGCGGTGGAAACATTCAGTACTTC
CASGGNIQYF
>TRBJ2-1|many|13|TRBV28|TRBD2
TGTGCCAGCAGGGGACTAGACTACAATGAGCAGTTCTTC
CASRGLDYNEQFF
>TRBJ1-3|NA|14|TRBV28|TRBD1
TGTGCCAGCAACCCCGGGACAGCAGGAAACACCATATATTTT
CASNPGTAGNTIYF
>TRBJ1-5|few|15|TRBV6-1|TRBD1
TGTGCCAGCAGCACGACAGGGGTGACAAATCAGCCCCAGCATTTT
CASSTTGVTNQPQHF
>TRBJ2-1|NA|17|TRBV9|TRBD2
TGTGCCAGCAGCGAGACTAGCGGGAGGGCTCTAGACAATGAGCAGTTCTTC
CASSETSGRALDNEQFF
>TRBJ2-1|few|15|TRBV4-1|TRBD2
TGCGCCAGCAGCCTTACCCTAGCGGGGGTCTATGAGCAGTTCTTC
CASSLTLAGVYEQFF
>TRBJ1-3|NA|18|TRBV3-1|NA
TGTGCCAGCAGCCAAGAGCTCAGCGGACCCCTCTCTGGAAACACCATATATTTT
CASSQELSGPLSGNTIYF
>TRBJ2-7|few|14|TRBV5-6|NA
TGTGCCAGCACTCCCGACAGGTCCCCCTACGAGCAGTACTTC
CASTPDRSPYEQYF
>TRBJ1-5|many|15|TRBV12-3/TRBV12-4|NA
TGTGCCAGCAGTCCGCCCGGGACCCCCCTAGGGCCCCAGCATTTT
CASSPPGTPLGPQHF
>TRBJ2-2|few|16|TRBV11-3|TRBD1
TGTGCCAGCAGCCCTCTTGGGACAGGGAACACCGGGGAGCTGTTTTTT
CASSPLGTGNTGELFF
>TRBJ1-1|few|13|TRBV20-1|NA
TGCAGTGCTAGAGAAATGGGGGGGGCTGAAGCTTTCTTT
CSAREMGGAEAFF
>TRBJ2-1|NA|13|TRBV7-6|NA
TGTGCCATCATCTCCCTACTAGTGCCCGAGCAGTTCTTC
CAIISLLVPEQFF
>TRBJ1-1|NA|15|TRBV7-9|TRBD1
TGTGCCAGCAGCCCTCTCAGGACAGGGGTGTTTGAAGCTTTCTTT
CASSPLRTGVFEAFF
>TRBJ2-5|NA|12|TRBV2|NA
TGTGCCAGCGTCGACTCCGATGGGACCCAGTACTTC
CASVDSDGTQYF
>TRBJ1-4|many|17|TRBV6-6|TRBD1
TGTGCCAGCAGTTACTTTCGACAGGGCGGGGTAAATGAAAAACTGTTTTTT
CASSYFRQGGVNEKLFF
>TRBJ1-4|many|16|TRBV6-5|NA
TGTGCCAGCAGTTACCGCCCAGACCTTCCCTCAGAAAAACTGTTTTTT
CASSYRPDLPSEKLFF
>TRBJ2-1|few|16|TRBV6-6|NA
TGTGCCAGCAGTTACTCCCTCCAGAGCTCCTACAATGAGCAGTTCTTC
CASSYSLQSSYNEQFF
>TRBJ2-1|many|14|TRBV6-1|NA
TGTGCCAGCAGCCCAAGGATACTTCGTGATGAGCAGTTCTTC
CASSPRILRDEQFF
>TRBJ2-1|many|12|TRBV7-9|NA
TGTGCCAGCGGAAGAAGCCCCAGTGAGCAGTTCTTC
CASGRSPSEQFF
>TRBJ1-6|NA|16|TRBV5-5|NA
TGTGCCAGCAGCTTGGGGACCCCTCCCTATAATTCACCCCTCCACTTT
CASSLGTPPYNSPLHF
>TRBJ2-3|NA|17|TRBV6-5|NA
TGTGCCAGCAGTTACTCGGAGGGGGGGCCCAGCACAGATACGCAGTATTTT
CASSYSEGGPSTDTQYF
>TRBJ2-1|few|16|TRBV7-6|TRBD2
TGTGCCAGCAGCTCCACGCTAGCGGGAGGCTACAATGAGCAGTTCTTC
CASSSTLAGGYNEQFF
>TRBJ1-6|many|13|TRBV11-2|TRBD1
TGTGCCAGCAGCTTTACAGGGGATTCACCCCTCCACTTT
CASSFTGDSPLHF
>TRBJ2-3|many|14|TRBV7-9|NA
TGTGCCAGCCCTGGACGGATCGGCACAGATACGCAGTATTTT
CASPGRIGTDTQYF
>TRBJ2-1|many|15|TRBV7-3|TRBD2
TGTGCCAGCAGCCAGGGACTAGCGGCTAACAATGAGCAGTTCTTC
CASSQGLAANNEQFF
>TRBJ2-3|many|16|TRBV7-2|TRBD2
TGTGCCAGCAGCCTGGCTAGCGGGAGTTGGACAGATACGCAGTATTTT
CASSLASGSWTDTQYF
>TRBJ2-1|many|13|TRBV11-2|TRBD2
TGTGCCAGCAGCCTAGGGAGGGTCTATGAGCAGTTCTTC
CASSLGRVYEQFF
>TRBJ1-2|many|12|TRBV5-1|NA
TGCGCCAGCAGCTTGGATGCGACTGGCTACACCTTC
CASSLDATGYTF
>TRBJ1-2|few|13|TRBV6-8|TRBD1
TGTGCCAGCAGCAAGACAGGGGTTAGGGGCTACACCTTC
CASSKTGVRGYTF
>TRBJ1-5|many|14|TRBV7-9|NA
TGTGCCAGCAGCTCCAGCTCAGGGAATCAGCCCCAGCATTTT
CASSSSSGNQPQHF
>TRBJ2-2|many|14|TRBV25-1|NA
TGTGCCAGCAGGGAAGCGCGGTCGAACGGGGAGCTGTTTTTT
CASREARSNGELFF
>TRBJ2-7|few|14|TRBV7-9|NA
TGTGCCAGCAGCGAGACCGGGACTCGCTACGAGCAGTACTTC
CASSETGTRYEQYF
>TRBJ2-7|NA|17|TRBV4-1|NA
TGCGCCAGCAGCCAAGCCCCCGTCGAAGCGGCCAGCTACGAGCAGTACTTC
CASSQAPVEAASYEQYF
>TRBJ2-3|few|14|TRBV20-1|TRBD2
TGCAGTGCTAGGGGAGCGGGGACCACAGATACGCAGTATTTT
CSARGAGTTDTQYF
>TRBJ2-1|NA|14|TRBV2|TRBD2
TGTGCCAGCAGTGCCCTAGCGGGGTTCTATGAGCAGTTCTTC
CASSALAGFYEQFF
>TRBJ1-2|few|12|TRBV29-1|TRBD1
TGCAGCGTTGTCGACAGGGGTGGTGGCTACACCTTC
CSVVDRGGGYTF
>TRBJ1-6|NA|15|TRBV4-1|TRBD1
TGCGCCAGCAGCCTAAACAGGGGGATTGATTCACCCCTCCACTTT
CASSLNRGIDSPLHF
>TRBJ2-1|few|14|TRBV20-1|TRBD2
TGCAGTGCTAGTCGGGTTAGCGGGGCTCCTGAGCAGTTCTTC
CSASRVSGAPEQFF